This T cell receptor beta chain was observed in a study of CXCR3-negative and CXCR3-positive naive CD8 T cells. The germline V gene encodes CDR1 SNHLY and CDR2 FYNNEI. The CDR3 is 14 residues long. UMI-labeled 5' RACE TRB cDNA libraries were prepared from the cells. For each CDR3 protein, TCRdb gives one entry from its re-call of the 5' RACE reads, without DNA. In total, the table holds fewer than 90,000 distinct CDR3 sequences. A remark on this clonotype: Its antigen is unidentified.

Study-level findings and limits: The study found more hydrophobic TRB CDR3s in CXCR3-positive naive cells than in CXCR3-negative naive cells.

This sequence joins TRBV2 and TRBJ2-7; TCRdb picks TRBD1, but there is no DNA to check that call. Input material: naive CXCR3+ CD8+ T cells from blood. As to subset: CD45RO-CCR7+CD27+CD95- naive CD8+ T cells expressing CXCR3 (TNR3+). This TCR came from a human donor in good health. Some clones in this sample may be carry-over from other donors' samples. The CDR3 reads CASSDPGQGEEQYF.